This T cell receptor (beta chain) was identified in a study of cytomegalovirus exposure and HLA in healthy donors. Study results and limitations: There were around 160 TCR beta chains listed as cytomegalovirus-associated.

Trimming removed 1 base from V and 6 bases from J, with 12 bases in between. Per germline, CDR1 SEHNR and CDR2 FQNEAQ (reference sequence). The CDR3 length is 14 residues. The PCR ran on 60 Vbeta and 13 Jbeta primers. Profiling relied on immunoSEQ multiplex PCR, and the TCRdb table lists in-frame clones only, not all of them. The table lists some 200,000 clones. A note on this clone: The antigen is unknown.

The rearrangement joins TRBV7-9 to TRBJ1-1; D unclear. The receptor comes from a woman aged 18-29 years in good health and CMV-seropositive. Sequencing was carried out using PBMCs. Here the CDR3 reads CASSLGSGVAEAFF. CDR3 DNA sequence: TGTGCCAGCAGCTTAGGGTCCGGGGTGGCTGAAGCTTTCTTT.